The clone carrying this T cell receptor beta chain was seen once. Antigen unknown. The CDR3 loop spans 14 amino acids. Germline V gene sequence: CDR1 LGHDT, CDR2 YNNKEL (reference sequence). Trimming removed 3 bases from V and 4 bases from J, with 12 bases in between. The data stem from a study of T cell responses to AZD1222 COVID-19 vaccine. General study results and limits: The study identified only five to seven AZD1222 recipients as seropositive at baseline. Donor demographics were predominantly white British with a female majority; clonal diversity may be underestimated.

Clones were read by immunoSEQ multiplex PCR, and TCRdb kept only the in-frame ones, dropping some. The sample includes roughly 120,000 clones, about 92% of them seen just once. Doses given second, at about 4 or about 12 weeks, were pooled. The chain joins TRBV3-1 (or the pseudogene TRBV3-2) to TRBJ1-1; maybe TRBD1 (5 bases). Sequencing was performed on peripheral blood, taken 28 days after the second AZD1222 dose. The source of this sequence is an adult who received the AZD1222 COVID-19 vaccine. In nucleotides, the CDR3 is TGTGCCAGCAGCCATAGGGTGGGGGGCACTGAAGCTTTCTTT. This sequence encodes CASSHRVGGTEAFF.